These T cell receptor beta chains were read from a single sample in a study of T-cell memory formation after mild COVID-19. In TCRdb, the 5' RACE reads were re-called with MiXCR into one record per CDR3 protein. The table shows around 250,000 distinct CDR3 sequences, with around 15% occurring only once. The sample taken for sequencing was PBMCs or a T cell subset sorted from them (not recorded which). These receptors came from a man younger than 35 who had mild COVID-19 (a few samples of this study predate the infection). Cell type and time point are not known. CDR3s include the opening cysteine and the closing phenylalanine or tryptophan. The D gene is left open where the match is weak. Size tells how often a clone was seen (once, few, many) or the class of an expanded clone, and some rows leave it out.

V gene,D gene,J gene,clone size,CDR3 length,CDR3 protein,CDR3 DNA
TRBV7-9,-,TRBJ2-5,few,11,CASGPPETQYF,TGTGCCAGCGGACCGCCCGAGACCCAGTACTTC
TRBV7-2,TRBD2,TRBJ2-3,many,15,CASTWGGGAGDTQYF,TGTGCCAGCACCTGGGGCGGGGGGGCAGGAGATACGCAGTATTTT
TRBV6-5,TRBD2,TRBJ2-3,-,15,CASSRRTSGADTQYF,TGTGCCAGCAGCCGTAGGACTAGCGGGGCAGATACGCAGTATTTT
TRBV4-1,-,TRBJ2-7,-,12,CASSQDPYEQYF,TGCGCCAGCAGCCAAGATCCTTACGAGCAGTACTTC
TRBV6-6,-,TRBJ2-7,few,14,CASSFLASSYEQYF,TGTGCCAGCAGTTTTTTAGCGAGCTCCTACGAGCAGTACTTC
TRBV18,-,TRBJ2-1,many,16,CASSPPAGTAYNEQFF,TGTGCCAGCTCACCACCGGCGGGGACCGCCTACAATGAGCAGTTCTTC
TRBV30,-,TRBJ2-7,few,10,CAWSGNEQYF,TGTGCCTGGAGTGGTAATGAGCAGTACTTC
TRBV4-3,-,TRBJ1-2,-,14,CASSQDAEGYGYTF,TGCGCCAGCAGCCAAGATGCGGAGGGCTATGGCTACACCTTC
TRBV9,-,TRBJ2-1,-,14,CASSVDGDKNEQFF,TGTGCCAGCAGCGTAGACGGAGACAAAAATGAGCAGTTCTTC
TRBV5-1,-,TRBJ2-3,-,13,CASSLGGPNTQYF,TGCGCCAGCAGCTTGGGGGGCCCGAATACGCAGTATTTT
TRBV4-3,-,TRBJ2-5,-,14,CASSHTADGETQYF,TGCGCCAGCAGCCATACTGCCGACGGCGAGACCCAGTACTTC
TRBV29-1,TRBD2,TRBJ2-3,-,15,CSVDTGTSGGNTQYF,TGCAGCGTTGACACCGGGACTAGCGGGGGTAATACGCAGTATTTT
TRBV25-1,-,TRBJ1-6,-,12,CASRAGNSPLHF,TGTGCCAGCAGGGCAGGGAATTCACCCCTCCACTTT
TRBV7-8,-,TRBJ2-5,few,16,CASSLARGKRGETQYF,TGTGCCAGCAGCTTAGCGCGTGGAAAAAGGGGAGAGACCCAGTACTTC
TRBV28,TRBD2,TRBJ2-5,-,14,CASKSGGPDWTQYF,TGTGCCAGTAAAAGCGGGGGGCCCGACTGGACCCAGTACTTC
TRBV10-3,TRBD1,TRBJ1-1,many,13,CAVSTTGGPEAFF,TGTGCCGTAAGCACAACAGGGGGCCCTGAAGCTTTCTTT
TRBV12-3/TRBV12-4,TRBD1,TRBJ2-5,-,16,CASSRGQGALRETQYF,TGTGCCAGCAGCAGGGGACAGGGGGCGCTCAGGGAGACCCAGTACTTC
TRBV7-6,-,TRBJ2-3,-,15,CASSSLVGSKDTQYF,TGTGCCAGCAGCTCCCTAGTGGGTTCGAAGGATACGCAGTATTTT
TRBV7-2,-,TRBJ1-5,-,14,CASSLRQINQPQHF,TGTGCCAGCAGCTTACGACAGATCAATCAGCCCCAGCATTTT
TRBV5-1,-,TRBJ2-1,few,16,CASSTPTGLSYNEQFF,TGCGCCAGCAGCACCCCGACAGGACTCTCCTACAATGAGCAGTTCTTC
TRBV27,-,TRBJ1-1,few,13,CASSSDSKIEAFF,TGTGCCAGCAGTAGCGACAGTAAGATTGAAGCTTTCTTT
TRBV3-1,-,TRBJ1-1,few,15,CASSQSTPGSTEAFF,TGTGCCAGCAGCCAATCGACGCCGGGTAGCACTGAAGCTTTCTTT
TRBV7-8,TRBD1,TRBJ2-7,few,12,CASSLGQEQQYF,TGTGCCAGCAGCCTCGGACAGGAACAGCAGTACTTC
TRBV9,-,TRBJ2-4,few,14,CASSDGNVGNIQYF,TGTGCCAGCAGCGACGGGAATGTGGGAAACATTCAGTACTTC
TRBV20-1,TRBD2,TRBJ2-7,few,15,CSARDGGTSGYEQYF,TGCAGTGCTAGAGATGGTGGGACTAGCGGGTACGAGCAGTACTTC
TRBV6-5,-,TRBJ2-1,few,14,CASSYGGDYNEQFF,TGTGCCAGCAGTTACGGGGGAGACTACAATGAGCAGTTCTTC
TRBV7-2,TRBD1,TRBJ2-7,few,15,CASSQYQQGAYEQYF,TGTGCCAGCAGTCAGTATCAACAGGGGGCCTACGAGCAGTACTTC
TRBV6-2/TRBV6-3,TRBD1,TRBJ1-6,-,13,CASRDRDFSPLHF,TGTGCCAGTCGGGACAGGGACTTCTCACCCCTCCACTTT
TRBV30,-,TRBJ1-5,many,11,CAYRDGRAQHF,TGTGCCTACCGGGACGGACGAGCCCAGCATTTT
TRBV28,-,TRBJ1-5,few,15,CASSLGQSSNQPQHF,TGTGCCAGCAGTTTAGGCCAGAGCAGCAATCAGCCCCAGCATTTT
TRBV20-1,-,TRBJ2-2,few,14,CSATGFANTGELFF,TGCAGTGCTACAGGGTTTGCGAACACCGGGGAGCTGTTTTTT
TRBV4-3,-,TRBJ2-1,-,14,CASSHIQGGYEQFF,TGCGCCAGCAGCCACATCCAGGGGGGGTATGAGCAGTTCTTC
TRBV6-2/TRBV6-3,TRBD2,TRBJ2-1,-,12,CASSSPSGGQFF,TGTGCCAGCAGTTCCCCTAGCGGGGGTCAGTTCTTC
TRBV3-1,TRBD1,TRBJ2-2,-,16,CASSQPDRGGTGELFF,TGTGCCAGCAGCCAACCGGACAGGGGAGGCACCGGGGAGCTGTTTTTT
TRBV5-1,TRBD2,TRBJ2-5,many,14,CASRPQAGGETQYF,TGCGCCAGCAGGCCTCAAGCGGGGGGAGAGACCCAGTACTTC
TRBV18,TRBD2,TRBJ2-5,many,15,CASSPASGIQETQYF,TGTGCCAGCTCACCTGCTAGCGGGATACAAGAGACCCAGTACTTC
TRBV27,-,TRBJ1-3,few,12,CASGTGGNTIYF,TGTGCCTCCGGAACCGGGGGAAACACCATATATTTT
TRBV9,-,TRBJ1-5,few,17,CASSPGDEGWGNQPQHF,TGTGCCAGCAGCCCGGGGGATGAGGGCTGGGGCAATCAGCCCCAGCATTTT
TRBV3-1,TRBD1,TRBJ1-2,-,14,CASSPRGQASGYTF,TGTGCCAGCAGCCCCCGGGGACAGGCCTCTGGCTACACCTTC